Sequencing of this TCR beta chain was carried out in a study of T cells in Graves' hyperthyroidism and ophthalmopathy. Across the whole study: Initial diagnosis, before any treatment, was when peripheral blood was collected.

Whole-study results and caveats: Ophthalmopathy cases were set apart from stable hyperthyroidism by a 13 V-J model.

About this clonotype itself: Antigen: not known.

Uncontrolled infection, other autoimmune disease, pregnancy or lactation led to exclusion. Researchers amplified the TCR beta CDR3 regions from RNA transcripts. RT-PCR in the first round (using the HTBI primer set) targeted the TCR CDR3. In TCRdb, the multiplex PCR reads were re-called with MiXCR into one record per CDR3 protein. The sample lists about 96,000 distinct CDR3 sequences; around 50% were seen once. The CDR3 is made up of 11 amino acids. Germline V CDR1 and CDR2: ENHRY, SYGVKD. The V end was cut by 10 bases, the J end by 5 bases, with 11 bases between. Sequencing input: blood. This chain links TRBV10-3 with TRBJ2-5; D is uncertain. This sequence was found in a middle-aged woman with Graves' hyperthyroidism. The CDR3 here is CATRESETQYF. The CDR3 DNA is TGTGCCACCAGAGAGTCTGAGACCCAGTACTTC.